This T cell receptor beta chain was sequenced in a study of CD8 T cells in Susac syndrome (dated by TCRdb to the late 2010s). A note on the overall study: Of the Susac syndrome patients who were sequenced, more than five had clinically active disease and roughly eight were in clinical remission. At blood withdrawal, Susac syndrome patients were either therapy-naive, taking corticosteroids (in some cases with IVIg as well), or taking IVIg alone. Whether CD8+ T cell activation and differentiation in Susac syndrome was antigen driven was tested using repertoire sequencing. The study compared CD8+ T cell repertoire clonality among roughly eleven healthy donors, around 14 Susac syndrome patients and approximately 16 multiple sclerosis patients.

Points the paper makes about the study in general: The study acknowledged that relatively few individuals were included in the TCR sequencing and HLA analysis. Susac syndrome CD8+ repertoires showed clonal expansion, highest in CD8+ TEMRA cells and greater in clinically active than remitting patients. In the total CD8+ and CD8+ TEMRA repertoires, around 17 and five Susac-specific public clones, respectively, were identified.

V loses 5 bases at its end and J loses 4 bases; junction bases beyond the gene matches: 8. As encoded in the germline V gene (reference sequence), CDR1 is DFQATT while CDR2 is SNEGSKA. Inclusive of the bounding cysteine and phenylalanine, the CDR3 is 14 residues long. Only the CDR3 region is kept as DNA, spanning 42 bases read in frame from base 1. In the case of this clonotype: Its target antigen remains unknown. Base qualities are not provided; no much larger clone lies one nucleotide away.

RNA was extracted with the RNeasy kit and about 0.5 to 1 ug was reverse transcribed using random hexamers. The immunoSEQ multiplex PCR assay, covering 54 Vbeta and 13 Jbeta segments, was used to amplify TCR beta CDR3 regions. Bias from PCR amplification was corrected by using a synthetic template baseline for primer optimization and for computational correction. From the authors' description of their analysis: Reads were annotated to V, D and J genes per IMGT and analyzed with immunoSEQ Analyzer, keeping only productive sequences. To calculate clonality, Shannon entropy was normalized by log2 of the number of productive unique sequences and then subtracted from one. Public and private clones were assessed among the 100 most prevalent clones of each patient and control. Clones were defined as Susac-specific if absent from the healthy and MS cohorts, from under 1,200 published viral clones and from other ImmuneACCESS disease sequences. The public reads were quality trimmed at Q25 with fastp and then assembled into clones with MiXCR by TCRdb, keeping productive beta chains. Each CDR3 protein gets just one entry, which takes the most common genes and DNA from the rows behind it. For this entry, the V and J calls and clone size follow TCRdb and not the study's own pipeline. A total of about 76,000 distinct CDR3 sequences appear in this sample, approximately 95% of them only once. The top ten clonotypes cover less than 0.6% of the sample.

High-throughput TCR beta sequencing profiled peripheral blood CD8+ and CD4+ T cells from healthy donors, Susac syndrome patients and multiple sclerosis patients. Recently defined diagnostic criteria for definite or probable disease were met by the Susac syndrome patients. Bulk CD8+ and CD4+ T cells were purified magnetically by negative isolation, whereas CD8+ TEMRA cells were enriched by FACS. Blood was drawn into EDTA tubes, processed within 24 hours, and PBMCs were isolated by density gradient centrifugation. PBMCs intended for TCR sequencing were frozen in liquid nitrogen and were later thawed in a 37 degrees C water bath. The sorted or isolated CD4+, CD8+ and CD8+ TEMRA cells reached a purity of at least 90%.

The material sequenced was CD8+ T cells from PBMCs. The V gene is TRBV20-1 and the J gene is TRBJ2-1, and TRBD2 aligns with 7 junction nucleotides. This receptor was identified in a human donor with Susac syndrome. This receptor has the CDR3 CSAPERGRYNEQFF. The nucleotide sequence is TGCAGTGCTCCTGAGCGGGGCAGATACAATGAGCAGTTCTTC.